The clone carrying this T cell receptor (beta chain) was counted between two and nine times. Antigen specificity is unknown. Germline CDR1 reads LGHNA; CDR2 reads YNFKEQ. V shed 2 bases, J shed 5 bases, and the junction held 7 bases outside the gene matches. The CDR3 is 16 residues long. The source of the sample is a study of T-cell reconstitution after alpha-beta-depleted transplantation in children. Study-wide findings and caveats: Some patients' high day-60 TCRbeta diversity was traced to surviving recipient T cells and thymic progenitors. As was reported, about two months after transplant, alpha-beta T cells came from several hundred expanded graft clones. The main origin of T-cell counts and diversity one year after transplant was newly produced T cells.

The TCRbeta library was prepared with unique molecular identifiers. TCRdb called the PCR reads again in MiXCR, with one record for every CDR3 protein. The profile covers about 490,000 distinct CDR3 sequences, with under 12% appearing a single time and 2% to 2.5% taken by the ten largest. The origin of this receptor is a child aged 2 to 15 with inherited bone marrow failure, due to receive a stem cell transplant. The material sequenced was PBMCs, taken before TCRalphabeta/CD19-depleted stem cell transplant. The chain employs TRBV4-2 and TRBJ2-1, with TRBD2 matching over 9 bases. CDR3 sequence: CASSQSGTSRDNEQFF. The CDR3 nucleotides read TGTGCCAGCAGCCAATCCGGGACTAGCAGAGACAATGAGCAGTTCTTC.